This T cell receptor (beta chain) was sequenced during a study of blood T cell repertoires in COVID-19. Authors' data handling: Scientists estimated how many nucleated cells there were by amplifying reference gene primers. Produced via immunoSEQ multiplex PCR; TCRdb's table is partial and in-frame only. V, J and clone size derive from that table, while D and trimming were established from the DNA sequence. The table includes about 240,000 clones, 86% detected once. V lost 6 bases and J 0 bases, leaving 15 bases between the germline ends. CDR3 length equals 16 residues. Germline V gene data show CDR1 as SNHLY and CDR2 as FYNNEI.

This TCR was sampled from a man older than 75 with acute or convalescent COVID-19. Material: peripheral blood. This chain connects TRBV2 to TRBJ2-1, with D tentatively TRBD2 (7 bases). The CDR3 sequence is CASRGGLVASYNEQFF. Written as DNA, the CDR3 is TGTGCCAGCAGGGGGGGGCTGGTGGCCTCCTACAATGAGCAGTTCTTC.